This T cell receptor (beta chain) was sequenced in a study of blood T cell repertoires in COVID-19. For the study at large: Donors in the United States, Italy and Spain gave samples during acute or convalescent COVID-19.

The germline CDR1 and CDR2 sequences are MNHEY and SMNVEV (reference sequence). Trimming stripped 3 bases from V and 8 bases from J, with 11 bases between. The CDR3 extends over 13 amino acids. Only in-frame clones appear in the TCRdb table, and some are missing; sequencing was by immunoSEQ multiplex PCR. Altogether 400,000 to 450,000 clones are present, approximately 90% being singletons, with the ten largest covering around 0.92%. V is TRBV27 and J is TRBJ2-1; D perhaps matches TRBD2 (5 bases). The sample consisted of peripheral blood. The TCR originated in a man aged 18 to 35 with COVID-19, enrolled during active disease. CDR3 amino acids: CASSFILADEQFF. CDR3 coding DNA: TGTGCCAGCAGTTTTATCCTAGCCGATGAGCAGTTCTTC.